The 29 T cell receptor beta chains below were found in one sample sequenced in a study of blood T cell repertoires in COVID-19. Clones were read by immunoSEQ multiplex PCR, and TCRdb kept only the in-frame ones, dropping some. The repertoire holds more than 150,000 clones, with approximately 80% as singletons. Sequenced input: PBMCs or T cells enriched from blood (not recorded which). The receptor source for this set is a man in his sixties who had been exposed to COVID-19.

The chain has TRBV5-1 and TRBJ2-7, with 7 bases lining up with TRBD2. J was trimmed by 0 bases and V by 0 bases; bases with no gene match: 6. The CDR3 is 16 residues long. Germline V gene sequence: CDR1 SGHRS, CDR2 YFSETQ. DNA of the CDR3: TGCGCCAGCAGCTTGGCTAGCGGCATTAACTCCTACGAGCAGTACTTC. The encoded protein is CASSLASGINSYEQYF.

The chain combines TRBV24-1 with TRBJ2-1, with D perhaps TRBD2 (6 bases). CDR1 KGHDR and CDR2 SFDVKD come from the germline V gene. V was clipped by 0 bases and J by 0 bases, with 11 bases between them. The CDR3 covers 17 residues. CDR3 bases: TGTGCCACCAGTGATTTGGTTGGCGGGGACTCCTACAATGAGCAGTTCTTC. Its translation: CATSDLVGGDSYNEQFF.

The chain carries TRBV29-1 and TRBJ2-1, with 14 bases matching TRBD2. There are 13 residues in the CDR3. J lost 7 bases, V lost 6 bases, and 2 bases had no gene match. Germline V lookup: CDR1 SQVTM, CDR2 ANQGSEA. The CDR3 sequence is CSVGTSGRNEQFF. CDR3 DNA: TGCAGCGTGGGGACTAGCGGGAGAAATGAGCAGTTCTTC.

V usage is TRBV12-3 or TRBV12-4 and J usage is TRBJ1-4; D is undetermined. The V gene lost 3 bases and the J gene lost 12 bases, with 11 bases spanning the gap. The CDR3 is 12 residues long. This CDR3 reads CASSLKGVELFF. CDR3 nucleotide sequence: TGTGCCAGCAGTTTGAAGGGAGTGGAACTGTTTTTT.

Relative to its sample, this clone is medium-sized (0.01 to 0.1%). The chain carries TRBV6-4 and TRBJ2-1; 16 bases align to TRBD2. J gave up 7 bases and V 3 bases, and 0 bases lay outside the gene matches. Germline V CDR1 and CDR2: MRHNA, SNTAGT. The CDR3 consists of 15 residues. The CDR3, as DNA: TGTGCCAGCAGTGAGGGACTAGCGGGAGGGAATGAGCAGTTCTTC. As protein: CASSEGLAGGNEQFF.

This clone came up a few times. The V and J genes are TRBV4-2 and TRBJ2-7; 8 bases are shared with TRBD2. CDR3 length equals 16 residues. With V trimmed by 0 bases and J by 3 bases, 7 bases remained unmatched. CDR1 and CDR2 (germline): LGHNA, YNFKEQ. The CDR3 DNA is TGTGCCAGCAGCCAAGATCTGGCGGGAGGCAGCTACGAGCAGTACTTC. Translated, it gives CASSQDLAGGSYEQYF.

The chain links TRBV6-5 to TRBJ1-2, with 8 bases identical to TRBD1. Trimming at V came to 6 bases and at J to 7 bases, leaving 7 bases not matched to a gene. The CDR3 contains 13 residues. Per germline, CDR1 MNHEY and CDR2 SVGAGI. CDR3 sequence: CASSRGQGLGYTF. CDR3 in DNA: TGTGCCAGCAGCCGCGGACAGGGTCTTGGCTACACCTTC.

This clone was seen more than once but under ten times. This rearrangement joins TRBV2 to TRBJ2-3; perhaps TRBD1 as D (5 bases). Trimming took off 4 bases at V and 0 bases at J, with 11 bases between the two ends. CDR1 and CDR2 (germline): SNHLY, FYNNEI. CDR3 size: 15 residues. CDR3 bases: TGTGCCAGCAGTGGCAGGGTGAGGAGCACAGATACGCAGTATTTT. Residues: CASSGRVRSTDTQYF.

This chain uses TRBV6-1 with TRBJ1-2, with 7 positions matching TRBD1. The V gene's germline CDR1 is MNHNS and CDR2 SASEGT. The CDR3 covers 18 residues. The trim removed 1 base at V and 4 bases at J, leaving 15 bases unmatched. The CDR3 DNA sequence: TGTGCCAGCAGTGAAGAGAGGCAGGGGGGCTGGTCCACCTATGGCTACACCTTC. Protein product: CASSEERQGGWSTYGYTF.

The rearrangement links TRBV3-1 (or the pseudogene TRBV3-2) to TRBJ2-1; D may be TRBD2 (5 bases). From germline, CDR1 is LGHDT and CDR2 YNNKEL (reference sequence). This CDR3 has 14 residues. V was shortened by 3 bases and J by 12 bases, with 18 bases between the two germline ends. DNA for the CDR3: TGTGCCAGCAGCCAGGCGGGTGATAGCACGTGGCAGTTCTTC. Its translation is CASSQAGDSTWQFF.

The chain links TRBV9 to TRBJ2-1, with 8 positions matching TRBD2. CDR1 is SGDLS, CDR2 YYNGEE, per germline. Trimming at V came to 0 bases and at J to 6 bases, leaving 5 bases not matched to a gene. The CDR3 spans 15 residues. Here the CDR3 reads CASSVGAGGLNEQFF. CDR3 DNA: TGTGCCAGCAGCGTAGGGGCGGGGGGACTCAATGAGCAGTTCTTC.

The V gene is TRBV7-9, the J gene TRBJ1-1; D remains unclear. V lost 6 bases and J 0 bases, leaving 17 bases between the germline ends. The CDR3 is 16 residues long. Germline loops: CDR1 SEHNR, CDR2 FQNEAQ (reference sequence). CDR3 sequence reads: CASSRLDPPVNTEAFF. CDR3 nucleotides: TGTGCCAGCAGTAGACTCGACCCGCCGGTGAACACTGAAGCTTTCTTT.

This chain uses TRBV6-5 with TRBJ1-2; 9 nucleotides agree with TRBD1. There are 14 residues in the CDR3. V lost 7 bases and J lost 0; bases outside the gene matches: 3. Per germline, CDR1 MNHEY and CDR2 SVGAGI. The CDR3 DNA follows: TGTGCCAGCACAGGGACAGGGTCTAACTATGGCTACACCTTC. This encodes CASTGTGSNYGYTF.

V and J are TRBV2 and TRBJ1-5, with TRBD1 matching 8 bases. The CDR3 runs 15 residues. CDR1 SNHLY and CDR2 FYNNEI come from the germline V gene. The trim removed 4 bases at V and 2 bases at J, leaving 4 bases unmatched. The CDR3: CASSAQGAGNQPQHF. CDR3 nucleotides: TGTGCCAGCAGTGCCCAGGGGGCGGGCAATCAGCCCCAGCATTTT.

To note about this clone: The junction departs from the called germline gene at one end, perhaps through a read error. The V and J genes are TRBV12-3 or TRBV12-4 and TRBJ1-2, with unresolved D. The CDR3 has 13 residues. In DNA, the CDR3 is TGTGCCAGCAGTCTTTCAACTCTCACGGGATTGGGCTTC. Residues: CASSLSTLTGLGF.

The chain combines TRBV5-1 with TRBJ1-6, with TRBD1 as a possible D gene (6 bases). Germline CDR1 SGHRS, CDR2 YFSETQ. The CDR3 is 18 residues long. V lost 0 bases to trimming and J lost 9 bases, with 22 bases between them. The CDR3 is CASSLEAGAGVPSSPLHF. The CDR3 DNA reads as TGCGCCAGCAGCTTGGAGGCGGGGGCAGGGGTTCCCAGTTCACCCCTCCACTTT.

This clone has a single count. The chain recombines TRBV5-6 with TRBJ2-7, with 11 bases that match TRBD2. The ends lost 5 bases at V and 4 bases at J; junction bases unmatched: 5. Germline-derived CDR1 and CDR2 are SGHDT and YYEEEE. The CDR3 contains 14 residues. CDR3 amino acids: CASRRSGRGYEQYF. The CDR3 coding sequence is TGTGCCAGCAGACGTAGCGGGAGGGGGTACGAGCAGTACTTC.

The chain couples TRBV27 to TRBJ1-4; no clear D. Germline V gene sequence: CDR1 MNHEY, CDR2 SMNVEV (reference sequence). This CDR3 region has 13 residues. The V end lost 2 bases, the J end lost 10 bases, and 11 bases lay between the germline ends. The CDR3 nucleotides read TGTGCCAGCAGTTTACGGAACCGGGGAAAACTGTTTTTT. Protein sequence: CASSLRNRGKLFF.

The V call is TRBV9, the J call TRBJ2-7; TRBD2 aligns across 7 bases. J gave up 5 bases and V 0 bases, and 8 bases lay outside the gene matches. This CDR3 is 15 amino acids long. Per the germline V gene, CDR1 is SGDLS and CDR2 is YYNGEE. The CDR3 reads CASSVEGGRADEQYF. As DNA, the CDR3 is TGTGCCAGCAGCGTAGAGGGTGGGAGGGCCGACGAGCAGTACTTC.

The chain carries TRBV5-1 and TRBJ1-5; D may be TRBD1 (5 bases). From germline, CDR1 is SGHRS and CDR2 YFSETQ. V was pared by 0 bases and J by 4 bases, with 11 bases between. CDR3 length: 15 residues. The CDR3 protein is CASSLAGQKNQPQHF. CDR3 sequence (DNA): TGCGCCAGCAGCTTGGCAGGGCAGAAGAATCAGCCCCAGCATTTT.

The chain joins TRBV10-1 to TRBJ2-2; 9 nucleotides line up with TRBD2. Trimming removed 1 base from V and 7 bases from J; junction bases left unmatched: 1. The CDR3 is 14 residues long. Germline loops: CDR1 WNHNN, CDR2 SYGVQD (reference sequence). The CDR3 spells CASSELLAGGELFF. The CDR3 bases are TGCGCCAGCAGTGAGTTACTAGCGGGCGGGGAGCTGTTTTTT.

This chain connects TRBV12-3 or TRBV12-4 to TRBJ1-3; D is unclear. The CDR3 length is 13 residues. The V and J ends lost 5 bases and 4 bases respectively, with 9 bases between them. The CDR3 region is CASSLSGGNTIYF. CDR3 nucleotide sequence: TGTGCCAGCAGTCTCTCGGGGGGAAACACCATATATTTT.

The V call is TRBV6-5, the J call TRBJ1-1, with TRBD1 identical over 12 bases. The CDR3 loop spans 14 amino acids. J gave up 7 bases and V 6 bases, and 6 bases lay outside the gene matches. In germline, CDR1 is MNHEY, CDR2 SVGAGI. In DNA form, the CDR3 reads TGTGCCAGCAGCCGGGACAGGGGGCCGGGTGAAGCTTTCTTT. Translation: CASSRDRGPGEAFF.

This chain links TRBV18 with TRBJ2-6, with 10 positions matching TRBD1. CDR1 KGHSH and CDR2 LQKENI come from the germline V gene. The CDR3 length is 18 residues. The V segment lost 3 bases and the J segment 4 bases; nucleotides outside the gene matches: 9. CDR3 residues: CASSPTATGGSGANVLTF. Here the CDR3 DNA reads TGTGCCAGCTCACCCACCGCGACAGGGGGCTCAGGGGCCAACGTCCTGACTTTC. Supplemented by reference TRBV18 and TRBJ2-6, the full variable domain reads NAGVMQNPRHLVRRRGQEARLRCSPMKGHSHVYWYRQLPEEGLKFMVYLQKENIIDESGMPKERFSAEFPKEGPSILRIQQVVRGDSAAYFCASSPTATGGSGANVLTFGAGSRLTVL.

This sequence joins TRBV11-1 and TRBJ1-1; D gene unclear. The CDR3 has 16 residues. CDR1 and CDR2 from the germline V gene are SGHAT and FQDESV (reference sequence). The V and J ends lost 5 bases and 7 bases respectively, with 23 bases between them. DNA for the CDR3: TGTGCCAGCAGCCAAGCTAGGATCGGGGTCGGCTATGAAGCTTTCTTT. Protein sequence: CASSQARIGVGYEAFF.

The chain employs TRBV19 and TRBJ1-5; D call uncertain. The CDR3 is 14 amino acids. V was clipped by 3 bases and J by 0 bases, with 6 bases between them. From germline, CDR1 is LNHDA and CDR2 SQIVND (reference sequence). Here the CDR3 reads CASSIIYSNQPQHF. Written as DNA, the CDR3 is TGTGCCAGTAGTATTATCTATAGCAATCAGCCCCAGCATTTT. Combining the CDR3 with reference TRBV19 and TRBJ1-5 gives the whole variable domain DGGITQSPKYLFRKEGQNVTLSCEQNLNHDAMYWYRQDPGQGLRLIYYSQIVNDFQKGDIAEGYSVSREKKESFPLTVTSAQKNPTAFYLCASSIIYSNQPQHFGDGTRLSIL.

This clone has just one count. The V gene is TRBV21-1, the J gene TRBJ1-1. TRBV21-1 is reported as a pseudogene. The CDR3 is made up of 13 amino acids. The CDR3 DNA follows: TGTGCCAGCAGCAAAGGGGGGGGCACTGAAGCTTTCTTT. It encodes CASSKGGGTEAFF.

This clone has a count of ten or more. J is TRBJ2-1 and V is TRBV6-4; a weak D match, TRBD1 (6 bases). The CDR3 sequence is 14 residues long. In germline, CDR1 is MRHNA, CDR2 SNTAGT. The V gene lost 4 bases and the J gene lost 4 bases, with 11 bases spanning the gap. The CDR3 bases are TGTGCCAGCAGTGCGCCAGGGGATTACAATGAGCAGTTCTTC. Encoded protein: CASSAPGDYNEQFF.

In this sample, this clone turned up many times. V gene TRBV5-4 combines with J gene TRBJ2-2; 7 nucleotides agree with TRBD2. V shed 4 bases and J 6 bases; nucleotides not matched to a gene: 3. The CDR3 is 13 residues long. The germline V gene encodes CDR1 SGHNT and CDR2 YYREEE (reference sequence). Here the CDR3 DNA reads TGTGCCAGCAGCCGAGCGGGGCCCGGGGAGCTGTTTTTT. It translates to CASSRAGPGELFF.